This T cell receptor beta chain was sequenced in a study of blood T cells in healthy people across ages. This CDR3 spans 14 amino acids. Germline loops: CDR1 MDHEN, CDR2 SYDVKM. V was clipped by 6 bases and J by 13 bases; unmatched bases: 16. Primed by a sample-barcoded 5' primer and a J-beta primer mix, a second PCR proceeded for about 6 to 12 cycles. Per sample, CDR3-containing paired-end reads numbered at least 2.5 million. Using its own MiXCR run on the 5' RACE reads, TCRdb lists one record per CDR3 protein. Counted here are over 1.5 million distinct CDR3 sequences, 40% to 55% occurring once; the ten biggest clones make up approximately 2%.

This TCR came from a woman aged 40 to 50 in good health. The rearrangement joins TRBV28 to TRBJ2-5, with 8 bases lining up with TRBD1. The sequenced sample consisted of blood. CDR3 amino acids: CASRISRDRLKLYF. The DNA for the CDR3 is TGTGCCAGCAGAATAAGCCGGGACAGGTTGAAGCTGTACTTC.